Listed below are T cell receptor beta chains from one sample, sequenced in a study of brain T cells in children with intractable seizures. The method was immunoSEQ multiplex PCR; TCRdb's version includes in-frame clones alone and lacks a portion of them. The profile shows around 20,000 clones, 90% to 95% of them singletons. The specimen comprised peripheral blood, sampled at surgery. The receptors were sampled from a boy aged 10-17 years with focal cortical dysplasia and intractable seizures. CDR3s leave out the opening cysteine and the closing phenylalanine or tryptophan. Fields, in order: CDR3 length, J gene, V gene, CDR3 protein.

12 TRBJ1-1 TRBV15 ATSSGTHYTEAF
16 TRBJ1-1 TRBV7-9 ASIPLGAGTGLNTEAF
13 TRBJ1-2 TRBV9 ASSVAAGQGYGYT
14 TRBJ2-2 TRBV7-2 ASSLGAGLNTGELF
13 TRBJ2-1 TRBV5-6 ASSTGTDYFNEQF
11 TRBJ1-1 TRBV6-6 ASSETPGTEAF
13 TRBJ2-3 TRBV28 ASRPDGGDTDTQY
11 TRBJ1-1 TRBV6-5 ASSLVGNTEAF
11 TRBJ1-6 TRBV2 ASNGQNNSPLH
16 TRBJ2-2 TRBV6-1 ASSEGNRVRRGIGELF
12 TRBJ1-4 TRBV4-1 ASSQDRRDEKLF
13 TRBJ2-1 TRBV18 ASSPVGLQYNEQF
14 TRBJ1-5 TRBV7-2 ASSLAGGHGNQPQH
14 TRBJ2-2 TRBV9 ASSVAAGGRTGELF
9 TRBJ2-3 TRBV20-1 SARVGGTQY
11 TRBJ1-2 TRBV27 ASSFRGRYGYT
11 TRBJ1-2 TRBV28 ASNEFVGYGYT
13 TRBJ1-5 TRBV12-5 ASGLSRVSNQPQH
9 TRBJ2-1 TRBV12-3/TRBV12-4 ASSSANEQF
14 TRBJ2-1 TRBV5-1 ASSQTGTGRPNEQF
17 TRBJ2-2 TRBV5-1 ASSLGTSGYWGIPGELF
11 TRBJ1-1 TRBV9 ASSVAVNTEAF
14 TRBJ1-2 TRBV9 ASSARGQSLNYGYT
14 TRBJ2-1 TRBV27 ASNFLQASSYNEQF
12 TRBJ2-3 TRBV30 AWRTPGPRDTQY
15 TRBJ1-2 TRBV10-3 AISETFRGVGAYGYT
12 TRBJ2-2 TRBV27 ASSLRLMGGELF
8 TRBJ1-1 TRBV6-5 ASSLPPLT
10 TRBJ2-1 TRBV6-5 ASRGTANEQF
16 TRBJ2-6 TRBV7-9 ASSPTGALRSGANVLT
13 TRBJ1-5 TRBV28 ASSFPDRDNQPQH
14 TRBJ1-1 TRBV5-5 ASSRSDRLGNTEAF
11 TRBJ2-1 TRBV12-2 ASRRPRRNEQF
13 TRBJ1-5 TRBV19 ASSIWFGGRQPQH
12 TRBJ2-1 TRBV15 ATSRGGQVNEQF
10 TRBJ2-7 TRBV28 ASSFRPGRQY
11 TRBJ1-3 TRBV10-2 ASRVGVGNTIY
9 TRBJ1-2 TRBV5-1 ASSLGFGYT
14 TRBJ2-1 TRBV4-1 ASSLLGTGAVNEQF
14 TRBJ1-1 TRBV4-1 ASSQEGLSGHTEAF